Sequencing of this T cell receptor beta chain was carried out in a study of PD-1 blockade in classical Hodgkin lymphoma. Findings and caveats of the study: Undefined causes, possibly disease activity or prior therapy, underlie the repertoire differences.

This clone is judged medium-sized. Its antigen is currently unknown. Time point of the sample: cycle 4 day 1 (C4D1), after five to seven weeks of nivolumab. Each of the patients experienced relapse following autologous stem cell transplantation, and their brentuximab vedotin exposure differed. Repertoires were generated with immunoSEQ multiplex PCR, while TCRdb's copy carries only in-frame clones and drops some. The sample holds about 24,000 clones, roughly 86% seen once. The source of this sequence is a human donor with classical Hodgkin lymphoma. This specimen was peripheral blood mononuclear cells (PBMCs), taken before the fourth cycle of nivolumab.

CDR3 nucleotides: TGCAGCGTTGAAGGGTCACATGAAGCTTTCTTT. Its translation: CSVEGSHEAFF. The chain recombines TRBV29-1 with TRBJ1-1; D remains unclear. The V end was cut by 1 base, the J end by 7 bases, with 7 bases between. The CDR3 sequence is 11 residues long. The germline V gene encodes CDR1 SQVTM and CDR2 ANQGSEA.